This passage covers 10 T cell receptor beta chains from one sample sequenced in a study of beta chain features in type 1 diabetes. Antigen specificity for these receptors is unknown. TCRB transcripts that were expressed got sequenced, as all of the isolated RNA had been reverse transcribed. Here immunoSEQ multiplex PCR was the method, and the copy in TCRdb shows in-frame clones only, minus some. The table lists some 350,000 clones, 9.5% to 10% of them singletons, with roughly 0.54% in the top ten. Notes on the study in general: Type 1 diabetes patients showed a moderate but significant shortening of TCRB CDR3s in all four CD4+ subsets.

The sample comprised central memory CD4+ T cells from blood. Receptor source: a man aged 25 to 40 with type 1 diabetes.

The chain joins TRBV6-1 to TRBJ1-5, with D possibly matching TRBD1 (6 bases). The CDR3 runs 14 residues. V shed 5 bases and J shed 2 bases, with 10 bases lying between them. Germline CDR1 reads MNHNS; CDR2 reads SASEGT. The CDR3 DNA sequence: TGTGCCAGCAGTCCCGGGGGCGGCAATCAGCCCCAGCATTTT. It codes for CASSPGGGNQPQHF.

This clone has at least ten counts. This chain uses TRBV13 with TRBJ2-5; D is unresolved. Trimming cost V 4 bases and J 1 base, with 7 bases left between them. This CDR3 comprises 13 residues. In germline, CDR1 is PRHDT, CDR2 FYEKMQ (reference sequence). The CDR3: CASSSDIQETQYF. Written as DNA, the CDR3 is TGTGCCAGCAGCTCCGACATCCAAGAGACCCAGTACTTC. The full variable domain, in which reference TRBV13 and TRBJ2-5 provide the parts outside the CDR3, is AAGVIQSPRHLIKEKRETATLKCYPIPRHDTVYWYQQGPGQDPQFLISFYEKMQSDKGSIPDRFSAQQFSDYHSELNMSSLELGDSALYFCASSSDIQETQYFGPGTRLLVL.

In the case of this clone: The junction shows a germline mismatch at one end, possibly a read error. The chain links TRBV6-1 to TRBJ2-4; TRBD2 matches at 12 bases. Germline V lookup: CDR1 MNHNS, CDR2 SASEGT. This CDR3 spans 13 amino acids. In DNA form, the CDR3 reads TGTGCCAGCAGTGCCTCACTAGCGGGAGGAGGTAGCTTC. Translating gives CASSASLAGGGSF.

CDR3 region: CASRQPGQLNQPQHF. In nucleotides, the CDR3 is TGTGCCAGCAGACAGCCGGGACAGTTGAATCAGCCCCAGCATTTT. The chain uses TRBV28 and TRBJ1-5, with TRBD1 matching 7 bases. V lost 6 bases and J lost 4; bases outside the gene matches: 9. Per the germline V gene, CDR1 is MDHEN and CDR2 is SYDVKM. The CDR3 contains 15 residues.

The chain couples TRBV18 to TRBJ1-2; D not resolved. The CDR3 is 11 residues long. Per germline, CDR1 KGHSH and CDR2 LQKENI. Trimming shortened V by 4 bases and J by 6 bases, and 6 bases separated the two germline ends. In DNA, the CDR3 is TGTGCCAGCTCACGGGGAAATGGCTACACCTTC. Translated, it gives CASSRGNGYTF.

V gene TRBV9 combines with J gene TRBJ1-2; 9 bases fit TRBD1. Looked up from germline, CDR1 is SGDLS and CDR2 is YYNGEE. The CDR3 is made up of 17 amino acids. Losses at the gene ends were 6 bases for V and 5 bases for J; bases not matched to a gene: 17. Here the CDR3 reads CASTSGQGFDQGYGYTF. In DNA, the CDR3 is TGTGCCAGCACCTCGGGACAGGGCTTTGACCAAGGATATGGCTACACCTTC.

V usage is TRBV28 and J usage is TRBJ2-7, with 8 bases identical to TRBD1. CDR3 size: 14 residues. Germline V gene lookup returns CDR1 MDHEN and CDR2 SYDVKM. Trimming removed 2 bases from V and 2 bases from J; junction bases left unmatched: 2. The CDR3 loop is CASSLRTGTYEQYF. CDR3 coding DNA: TGTGCCAGCAGTTTAAGGACAGGGACCTACGAGCAGTACTTC.

DNA of the CDR3: TGTGCCAGTAGTATAAGAGAACAGGACACCGGGGAGCTGTTTTTT. Translated: CASSIREQDTGELFF. J is TRBJ2-2 and V is TRBV19; D possibly corresponds to TRBD1 (5 bases). Germline CDR1 reads LNHDA; CDR2 reads SQIVND (reference sequence). V was shortened by 2 bases and J by 3 bases, with 10 bases between the two germline ends. CDR3 length equals 15 residues.

This clone was observed a few times. V gene TRBV9 combines with J gene TRBJ1-1, with 10 bases aligning to TRBD1. The CDR3 spans 16 residues. The germline V gene has CDR1 SGDLS and CDR2 YYNGEE. V dropped 2 bases and J dropped 0; count of bases not matched to a gene: 4. CDR3 sequence reads: CASSVGTGVMNTEAFF. The CDR3 coding sequence is TGTGCCAGCAGCGTTGGGACAGGGGTTATGAACACTGAAGCTTTCTTT.

This clone was seen a few times. This chain connects TRBV28 to TRBJ1-5; unclear D gene. V was trimmed by 3 bases and J by 7 bases, leaving 13 bases between them. CDR3 length equals 14 residues. From germline, CDR1 is MDHEN and CDR2 SYDVKM. This CDR3 is CASSLSLIRQPQHF. The CDR3 DNA is TGTGCCAGCAGTTTGTCTCTGATTCGGCAGCCCCAGCATTTT.